This TCR beta chain was captured by sequencing in a study of Tregs in tolerant kidney transplant recipients. Study-level results: Findings come from small patient numbers and require larger validation. Activated donor B cell expansion appeared to reveal the most relevant donor-specific TCRbeta repertoire. No direct test of biological reproducibility was done here.

The CDR3 has 15 amino acids. The junction had 4 bases not matched to a gene; V was cut back by 6 bases and J by 0 bases. Per the germline V gene, CDR1 is MNHEY and CDR2 is SVGAGI. On this clone: Its antigen is currently unknown.

Generated by immunoSEQ multiplex PCR, the TCRdb table keeps only in-frame clones and is missing some. The sample carries around 43,000 clones, 75% to 95% recorded once. Specimen: Tregs from blood. This TCR was recovered from a human donor in good health. This rearrangement joins TRBV6-5 to TRBJ1-3; 8 nucleotides align to TRBD1. The CDR3 sequence: CASRPTGGSGNTIYF. CDR3 in DNA: TGTGCCAGCAGACCTACAGGGGGCTCTGGAAACACCATATATTTT.